This TCR beta chain was captured in a study of blood T cell repertoires in COVID-19. As for the study in general: Sources were T cells, B-cell-depleted T cells, or PBMCs; the material itself was cDNA or gDNA.

The CDR3 is 12 residues long. Trimming stripped 5 bases from V and 5 bases from J, with 6 bases between. Germline loops: CDR1 MNHEY, CDR2 SVGEGT. Profiled with immunoSEQ multiplex PCR; TCRdb holds only in-frame clones, not every one. The sample has 200,000 to 300,000 clones; around 86% are singletons. This TCR came from a man in his forties who had recovered from COVID-19. This chain joins TRBV6-2 or TRBV6-3 and TRBJ2-2; perhaps TRBD2 as D (6 bases). Sequencing was carried out using peripheral blood. The CDR3 coding sequence is TGTGCCAGCAGTGGGGGGACCGGGGAGCTGTTTTTT. It codes for CASSGGTGELFF.